This record looks at one TCR beta chain sequence and its context. The antigen remains undetermined. Vbeta (60) and Jbeta (13) primers were used in the PCR. The repertoire was sequenced with immunoSEQ multiplex PCR; TCRdb's copy has only in-frame clones and lacks some. The sample has about 130,000 clones, around 77% seen once; the top ten hold approximately 1.2%. The source of the sample is a study of cytomegalovirus exposure and HLA in healthy donors. Whole-study context: Across 350 to 500 genotyped donors, more than 75% landed in the Caucasian-associated ancestry cluster.

General observations from the study: In a later analysis, V- and J-gene trimming of beta chains associated with a DCLRE1C missense variant, replicated independently.

Sequencing was done on a sample of PBMCs. This TCR came from a man aged 45-60 years in good health and CMV-seronegative.

CDR3 bases: TGTGCCAGTCGAACAATACAGGGGGTGGGCACTGAAGCTTTCTTT. Protein sequence: CASRTIQGVGTEAFF. The chain uses TRBV19 and TRBJ1-1; 8 nucleotides match TRBD1. Looked up from germline, CDR1 is LNHDA and CDR2 is SQIVND (reference sequence). The CDR3 sequence is 15 residues long. With 8 bases clipped from V and 4 bases from J, the junction kept 12 bases outside the gene matches.